This T cell receptor beta chain originates from a study of cytomegalovirus exposure and HLA in healthy donors. This clone has a single count. With 60 Vbeta and 13 Jbeta primers, the PCR was carried out. Generated by immunoSEQ multiplex PCR, the TCRdb table keeps only in-frame clones and is missing some. The table records about 160,000 clones, approximately 86% of them present only once. Germline CDR1 reads MRHNA; CDR2 reads SNTAGT. Trimming at V came to 0 bases and at J to 8 bases, leaving 8 bases not matched to a gene. The CDR3 runs to 16 residues. The material sequenced was PBMCs. This receptor was identified in a young woman in good health and CMV-seronegative. The chain has TRBV6-4 and TRBJ2-1; 9 bases align to TRBD2. Here the CDR3 reads CASSDSRAGGGDEQFF. The CDR3 bases are TGTGCCAGCAGTGACTCGAGGGCGGGGGGGGGCGATGAGCAGTTCTTC.